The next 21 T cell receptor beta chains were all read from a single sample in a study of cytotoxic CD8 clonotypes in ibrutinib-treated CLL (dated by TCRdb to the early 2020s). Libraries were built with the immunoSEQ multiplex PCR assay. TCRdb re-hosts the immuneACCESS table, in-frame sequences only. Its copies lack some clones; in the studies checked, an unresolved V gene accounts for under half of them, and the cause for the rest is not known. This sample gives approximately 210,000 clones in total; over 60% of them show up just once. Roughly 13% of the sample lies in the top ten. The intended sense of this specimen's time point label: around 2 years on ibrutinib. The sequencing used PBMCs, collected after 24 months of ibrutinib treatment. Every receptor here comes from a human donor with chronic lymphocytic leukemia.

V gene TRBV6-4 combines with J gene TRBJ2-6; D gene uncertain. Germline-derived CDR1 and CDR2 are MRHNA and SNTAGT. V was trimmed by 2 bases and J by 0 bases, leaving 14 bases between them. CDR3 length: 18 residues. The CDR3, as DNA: TGTGCCAGCAGTGACGGCCCGGCTGTAGCCTCTGGGGCCAACGTCCTGACTTTC. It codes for CASSDGPAVASGANVLTF.

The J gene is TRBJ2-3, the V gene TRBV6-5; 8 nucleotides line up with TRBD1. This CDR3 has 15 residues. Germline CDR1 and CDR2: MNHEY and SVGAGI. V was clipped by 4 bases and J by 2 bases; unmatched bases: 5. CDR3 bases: TGTGCCAGCAGTTCCGACAGGGGAGACACAGATACGCAGTATTTT. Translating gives CASSSDRGDTDTQYF.

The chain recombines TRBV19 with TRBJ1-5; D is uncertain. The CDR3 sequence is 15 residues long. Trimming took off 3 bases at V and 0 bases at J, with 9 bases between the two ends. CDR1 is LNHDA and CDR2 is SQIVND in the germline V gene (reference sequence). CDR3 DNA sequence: TGTGCCAGTAGTATTTTTGAAAGTAGCAATCAGCCCCAGCATTTT. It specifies CASSIFESSNQPQHF.

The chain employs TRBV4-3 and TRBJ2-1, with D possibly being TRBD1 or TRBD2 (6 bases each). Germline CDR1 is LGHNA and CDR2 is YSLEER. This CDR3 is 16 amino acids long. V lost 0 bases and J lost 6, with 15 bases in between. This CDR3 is CASSQDGGLAINEQFF. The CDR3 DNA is TGCGCCAGCAGCCAAGACGGGGGCCTAGCTATCAATGAGCAGTTCTTC.

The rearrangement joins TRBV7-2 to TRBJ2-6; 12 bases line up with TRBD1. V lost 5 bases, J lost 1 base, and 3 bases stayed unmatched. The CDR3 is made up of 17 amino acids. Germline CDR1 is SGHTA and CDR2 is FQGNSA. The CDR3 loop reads CASSRDRGLSGANVLTF. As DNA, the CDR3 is TGTGCCAGCAGCCGGGACAGGGGGCTTTCTGGGGCCAACGTCCTGACTTTC.

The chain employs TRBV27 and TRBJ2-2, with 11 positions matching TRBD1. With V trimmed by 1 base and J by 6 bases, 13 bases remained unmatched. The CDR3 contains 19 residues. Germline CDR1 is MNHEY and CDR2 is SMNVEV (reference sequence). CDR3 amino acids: CASSLWGPGGQGAAGELFF. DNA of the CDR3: TGTGCCAGCAGTTTATGGGGGCCGGGAGGACAGGGGGCTGCCGGGGAGCTGTTTTTT.

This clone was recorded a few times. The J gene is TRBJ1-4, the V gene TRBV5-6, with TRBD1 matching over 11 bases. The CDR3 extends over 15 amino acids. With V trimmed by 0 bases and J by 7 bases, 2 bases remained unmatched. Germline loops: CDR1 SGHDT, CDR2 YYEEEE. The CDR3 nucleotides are TGTGCCAGCAGCTTGGCTGGGACAGGGGGTGAAAAACTGTTTTTT. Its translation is CASSLAGTGGEKLFF.

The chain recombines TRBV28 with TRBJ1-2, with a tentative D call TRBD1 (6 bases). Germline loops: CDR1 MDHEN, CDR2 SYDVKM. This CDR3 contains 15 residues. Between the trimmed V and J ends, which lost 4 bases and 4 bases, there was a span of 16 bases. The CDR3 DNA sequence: TGTGCCAGCAGTTCCGGGGGCGGTGGGGTCTATGGCTACACCTTC. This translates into CASSSGGGGVYGYTF.

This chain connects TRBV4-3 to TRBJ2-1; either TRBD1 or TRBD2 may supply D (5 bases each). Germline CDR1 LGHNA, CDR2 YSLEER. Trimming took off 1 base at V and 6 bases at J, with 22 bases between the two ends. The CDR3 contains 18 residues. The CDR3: CASSQVVFGAGYLNEQFF. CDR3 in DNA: TGCGCCAGCAGCCAAGTAGTTTTTGGGGCGGGTTATCTCAATGAGCAGTTCTTC.

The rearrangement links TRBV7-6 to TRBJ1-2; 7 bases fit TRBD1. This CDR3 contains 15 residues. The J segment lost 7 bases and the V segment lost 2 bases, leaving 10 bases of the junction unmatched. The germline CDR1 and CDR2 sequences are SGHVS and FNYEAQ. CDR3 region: CASSLRGPGGPGYTF. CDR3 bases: TGTGCCAGCAGCTTAAGGGGCCCAGGGGGACCTGGCTACACCTTC. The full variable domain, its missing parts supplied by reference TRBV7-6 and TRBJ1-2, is GAGVSQSPRYKVTKRGQDVALRCDPISGHVSLYWYRQALGQGPEFLTYFNYEAQQDKSGLPNDRFSAERPEGSISTLTIQRTEQRDSAMYRCASSLRGPGGPGYTFGSGTRLTVV.

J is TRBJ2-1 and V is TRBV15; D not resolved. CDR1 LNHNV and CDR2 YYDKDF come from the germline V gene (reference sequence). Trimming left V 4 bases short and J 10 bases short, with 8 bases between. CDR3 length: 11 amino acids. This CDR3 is CATSMKEEQFF. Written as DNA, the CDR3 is TGTGCCACCAGCATGAAGGAGGAGCAGTTCTTC. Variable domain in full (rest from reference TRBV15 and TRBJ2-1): DAMVIQNPRYQVTQFGKPVTLSCSQTLNHNVMYWYQQKSSQAPKLLFHYYDKDFNNEADTPDNFQSRRPNTSFCFLDIRSPGLGDTAMYLCATSMKEEQFFGPGTRLTVL.

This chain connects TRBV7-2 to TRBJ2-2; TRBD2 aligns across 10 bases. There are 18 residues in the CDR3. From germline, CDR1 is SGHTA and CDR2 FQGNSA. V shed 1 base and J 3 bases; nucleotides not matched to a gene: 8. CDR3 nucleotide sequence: TGTGCCAGCAGCTTAGGGGTTCTAGCGGGAGTTTACACCGGGGAGCTGTTTTTT. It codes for CASSLGVLAGVYTGELFF.

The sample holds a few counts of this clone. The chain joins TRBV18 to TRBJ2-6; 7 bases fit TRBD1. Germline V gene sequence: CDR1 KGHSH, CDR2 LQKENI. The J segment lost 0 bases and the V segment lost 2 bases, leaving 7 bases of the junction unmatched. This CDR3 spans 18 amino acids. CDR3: CASSPLGGALSGANVLTF. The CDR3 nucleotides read TGTGCCAGCTCACCATTAGGGGGCGCCCTCTCTGGGGCCAACGTCCTGACTTTC.

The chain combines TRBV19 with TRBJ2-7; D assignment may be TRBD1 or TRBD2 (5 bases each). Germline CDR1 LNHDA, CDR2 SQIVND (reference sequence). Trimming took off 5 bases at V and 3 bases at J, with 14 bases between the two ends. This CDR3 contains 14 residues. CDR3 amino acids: CASSPGTALYEQYF. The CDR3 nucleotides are TGTGCCAGTAGTCCAGGGACGGCCCTCTACGAGCAGTACTTC.

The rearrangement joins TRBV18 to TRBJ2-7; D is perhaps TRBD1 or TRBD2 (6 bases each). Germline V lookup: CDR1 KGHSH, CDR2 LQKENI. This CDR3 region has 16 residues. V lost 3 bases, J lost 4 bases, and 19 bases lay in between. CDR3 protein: CASSPPGAAGRYEQYF. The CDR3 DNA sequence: TGTGCCAGCTCACCCCCAGGGGCCGCTGGGAGGTACGAGCAGTACTTC.

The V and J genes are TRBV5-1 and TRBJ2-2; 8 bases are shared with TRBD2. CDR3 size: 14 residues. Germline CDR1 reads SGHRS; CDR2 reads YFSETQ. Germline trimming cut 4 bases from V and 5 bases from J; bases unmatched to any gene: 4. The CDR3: CASSAVAGTGELFF. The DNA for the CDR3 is TGCGCCAGCAGCGCGGTAGCGGGGACCGGGGAGCTGTTTTTT.

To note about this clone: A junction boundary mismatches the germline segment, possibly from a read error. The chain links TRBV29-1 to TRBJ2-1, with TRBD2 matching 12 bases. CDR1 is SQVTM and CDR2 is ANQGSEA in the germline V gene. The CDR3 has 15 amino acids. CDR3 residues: CSVEGTSGFYNEQFF. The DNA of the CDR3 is TGCAGCGTCGAAGGGACTAGCGGGTTTTACAATGAGCAGTTCTTC.

CDR3 region: CASSGHGGGAIYNEQFF. DNA for the CDR3: TGTGCCAGCAGTGGACACGGCGGGGGGGCGATCTACAATGAGCAGTTCTTC. V usage is TRBV6-1 and J usage is TRBJ2-1, with 9 positions matching TRBD2. Trimming took 4 bases from V and 3 from J; bases not matched to a gene: 10. Germline CDR1 MNHNS, CDR2 SASEGT. This CDR3 is built from 17 residues.

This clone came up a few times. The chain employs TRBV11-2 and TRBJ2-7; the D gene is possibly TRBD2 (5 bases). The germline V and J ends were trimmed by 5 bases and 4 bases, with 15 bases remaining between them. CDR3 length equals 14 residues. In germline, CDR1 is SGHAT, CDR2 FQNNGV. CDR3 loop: CASSPNSGLYEQYF. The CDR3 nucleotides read TGTGCCAGCAGCCCAAACTCCGGACTGTACGAGCAGTACTTC.

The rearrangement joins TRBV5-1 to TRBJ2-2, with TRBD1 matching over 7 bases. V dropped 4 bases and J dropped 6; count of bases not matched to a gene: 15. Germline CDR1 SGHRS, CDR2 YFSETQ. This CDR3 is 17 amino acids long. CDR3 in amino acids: CASSPDTDRVRSGELFF. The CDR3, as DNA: TGCGCCAGCAGCCCCGACACCGACAGGGTGCGTTCCGGGGAGCTGTTTTTT.

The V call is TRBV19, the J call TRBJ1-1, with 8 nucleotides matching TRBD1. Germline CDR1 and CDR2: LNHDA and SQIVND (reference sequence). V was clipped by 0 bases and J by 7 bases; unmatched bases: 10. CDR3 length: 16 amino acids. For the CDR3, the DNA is TGTGCCAGTAGTATAGATCTTCTTCCAGGGGGCTTTGAAGCTTTCTTT. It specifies CASSIDLLPGGFEAFF.